These 13 T cell receptor beta chains came from one sample sequenced in a study of patients and donors after allogeneic stem cell transplantation. In TCRdb, the RT-PCR reads were re-called with MiXCR into one record per CDR3 protein. The sample has around 150,000 distinct CDR3 sequences; 30% are singletons. The sample consisted of blood, either unsorted or a sorted T cell fraction (not recorded which). The origin of the receptors is a human donor who was either an allogeneic HSCT recipient or a stem cell or donor lymphocyte infusion donor (not recorded which). It is not recorded whose cells these are; they may come from a transplant donor.

This chain uses TRBV5-5 with TRBJ1-1, with D uncertain. Germline V gene sequence: CDR1 SGHKS, CDR2 YYEKEE (reference sequence). CDR3 length: 13 amino acids. Trimming left V 5 bases short and J 1 base short, with 9 bases between. CDR3 in DNA: TGTGCCAGCAGGCAGACGGGGAACACTGAAGCTTTCTTT. Translating it yields CASRQTGNTEAFF.

This clonotype occurred many times. The chain recombines TRBV20-1 with TRBJ1-5; D not resolved. This CDR3 region has 14 residues. V lost 3 bases to trimming and J lost 0 bases, with 9 bases between them. In germline, CDR1 is DFQATT, CDR2 SNEGSKA (reference sequence). The CDR3 spells CSASRADSNQPQHF. In DNA form, the CDR3 reads TGCAGTGCTAGTAGGGCAGATAGCAATCAGCCCCAGCATTTT.

This clonotype turned up a few times. This rearrangement joins TRBV6-5 to TRBJ2-7, with a weak D call TRBD2 (5 bases). The V and J ends lost 0 bases and 4 bases respectively, with 13 bases between them. Germline V CDR1 and CDR2: MNHEY, SVGAGI. The CDR3 loop spans 15 amino acids. In nucleotides, the CDR3 is TGTGCCAGCAGTTACTCTGTGTGGACTGGGTACGAGCAGTACTTC. This codes for CASSYSVWTGYEQYF.

The J gene is TRBJ2-7, the V gene TRBV20-1; the match to TRBD1 covers 8 bases. Germline V gene lookup returns CDR1 DFQATT and CDR2 SNEGSKA (reference sequence). CDR3 length equals 14 residues. Trimming at V came to 5 bases and at J to 5 bases, leaving 11 bases not matched to a gene. The CDR3 DNA sequence: TGCAGTGCTCCTCTTATACAGGGGGTCGACGAGCAGTACTTC. It specifies CSAPLIQGVDEQYF.

This clonotype has only a few counts. The V call is TRBV28, the J call TRBJ1-6; D might be TRBD1 (6 bases). The CDR3 covers 15 residues. The germline V gene has CDR1 MDHEN and CDR2 SYDVKM. V lost 7 bases and J 7 bases, leaving 17 bases between the germline ends. The CDR3 DNA follows: TGTGCCAGCAACCCCGCGGGGGGCGCGAATTCACCCCTCCACTTT. Amino acids: CASNPAGGANSPLHF.

The chain combines TRBV5-6 with TRBJ2-2; D is unclear. Between the trimmed V and J ends, which lost 0 bases and 6 bases, there was a span of 6 bases. The CDR3 is made up of 13 amino acids. Germline V lookup: CDR1 SGHDT, CDR2 YYEEEE. CDR3 amino acids: CASSLDGAGELFF. CDR3 coding DNA: TGTGCCAGCAGCTTGGATGGTGCCGGGGAGCTGTTTTTT.

This clonotype was picked up a small number of times. V is TRBV3-1 and J is TRBJ1-2, with 9 bases that match TRBD1. The V gene's germline CDR1 is LGHDT and CDR2 YNNKEL (reference sequence). CDR3 length equals 15 residues. V dropped 3 bases and J dropped 1; count of bases not matched to a gene: 3. Written as DNA, the CDR3 is TGTGCCAGCAGCCAGGAGGACAGGGGTAACTATGGCTACACCTTC. It codes for CASSQEDRGNYGYTF.

The rearrangement uses TRBV18 and TRBJ2-2; 7 nucleotides align to TRBD2. Trimming at V came to 3 bases and at J to 0 bases, leaving 7 bases not matched to a gene. The V gene's germline CDR1 is KGHSH and CDR2 LQKENI. The CDR3 totals 17 residues. CDR3 in DNA: TGTGCCAGCTCACCGAGTTCTAGCGGAACGAACACCGGGGAGCTGTTTTTT. Residues: CASSPSSSGTNTGELFF.

In this sample, this clonotype turned up a few times. V is TRBV4-2 and J is TRBJ1-1, with D tentatively TRBD1 (5 bases). The V and J ends lost 1 base and 0 bases respectively, with 9 bases between them. This CDR3 spans 15 amino acids. Germline V gene data show CDR1 as LGHNA and CDR2 as YNFKEQ. CDR3 sequence: CASSQGGGLNTEAFF. The CDR3 nucleotides read TGTGCCAGCAGCCAAGGGGGGGGGTTGAACACTGAAGCTTTCTTT.

The rearrangement uses TRBV5-1 and TRBJ2-7, with D perhaps given as TRBD1 or TRBD2 (5 bases each). V was trimmed by 1 base and J by 0 bases, leaving 11 bases between them. Germline values: CDR1 SGHRS, CDR2 YFSETQ. The CDR3 is 15 amino acids. CDR3 bases: TGCGCCAGCAGCTTGACTCGGGACGGCTCCTACGAGCAGTACTTC. It translates to CASSLTRDGSYEQYF.

This clonotype has only a few counts. This sequence joins TRBV7-3 and TRBJ2-2, with a tentative D call TRBD1 (5 bases). Germline assignment: CDR1 SGHTA and CDR2 FQGTGA. The germline V and J ends were trimmed by 5 bases and 6 bases, with 13 bases remaining between them. CDR3 length equals 14 residues. The CDR3 protein is CASSRQGAPGELFF. The CDR3 DNA is TGTGCCAGCAGCCGCCAAGGGGCTCCCGGGGAGCTGTTTTTT.

This chain connects TRBV20-1 to TRBJ2-4, with D tentatively TRBD2 (7 bases). This CDR3 is built from 14 residues. Trimming left V 6 bases short and J 5 bases short, with 17 bases between. Germline CDR1 reads DFQATT; CDR2 reads SNEGSKA (reference sequence). The CDR3 nucleotides read TGCAGTGCAGGGGGGGGCAGCGACGAAAACATTCAGTACTTC. Translated, it gives CSAGGGSDENIQYF.

This clonotype has at least ten counts. V is TRBV6-2 or TRBV6-3 and J is TRBJ1-5; D uncertain. From germline, CDR1 is MNHEY and CDR2 SVGEGT. This CDR3 is built from 15 residues. Trimming cost V 2 bases and J 2 bases, with 10 bases left between them. Here the CDR3 DNA reads TGTGCCAGCAGTTACCCCCCGGTCGGCAATCAGCCCCAGCATTTT. Its translation is CASSYPPVGNQPQHF.